The clone carrying this T cell receptor (beta chain) was recorded at least ten times. The sample originates from a study of T cells in Graves' hyperthyroidism and ophthalmopathy. RNA transcripts served as the template for amplifying TCR beta CDR3 regions. A first-round RT-PCR of the TCR CDR3 used the HTBI primer set. Using its own MiXCR run on the multiplex PCR reads, TCRdb lists one record per CDR3 protein. Of about 300,000 distinct CDR3 sequences in the sample, more than 10% were seen once. The TCR was taken from a woman aged 25 to 39 with Graves' hyperthyroidism that later progressed to Graves' ophthalmopathy. Specimen: blood.

DNA for the CDR3: TGCGCCAGCAGCCAAGTGTTGAACACTGAAGCTTTCTTT. Its protein is CASSQVLNTEAFF. The chain links TRBV4-1 to TRBJ1-1; D ambiguous. Per the germline V gene, CDR1 is MGHRA and CDR2 is YSYEKL. V lost 1 base and J 0 bases, leaving 3 bases between the germline ends. This CDR3 has 13 amino acids.